Listed below are T cell receptor beta chains from one sample, sequenced in a study of T cell changes during pregnancy in multiple sclerosis. Clones were sequenced by immunoSEQ multiplex PCR, and TCRdb holds only the in-frame ones, with some missing. This sample has more than 65,000 clones, with 90% to 95% found just once. The sample was peripheral blood, taken in the second trimester of pregnancy. The receptors stem from a female donor with multiple sclerosis, enrolled in a pregnancy study. The CDR3 runs from the conserved cysteine through the conserved F or W. The D gene is left open where the match is weak. Clone size is given for some rows only: seen once, a few or many times, or a class if the clone is expanded.

clone_size j_call d_call v_call cdr3_nt cdr3_aa
- TRBJ2-5 TRBD1 TRBV25-1 TGTGCCAGCAGTGAATCAAGGGACAGGGACCAAGAGACCCAGTACTTC CASSESRDRDQETQYF
- TRBJ1-2 TRBD1 TRBV4-3 TGCGCCAGCAGCCAAGTCCCAAGCAGGGGGCCTTTCGATCGACGCCGGGGAGGCTACACCTTC CASSQVPSRGPFDRRRGGYTF
- TRBJ2-7 - TRBV27 TGTGCCAGCAGTTTATTAGCGGTCCACGAGCAGTACTTC CASSLLAVHEQYF
- TRBJ1-4 - TRBV10-3 TGTGCCATCAGTGAGTCTGACACATCTAATGAAAAACTGTTTTTT CAISESDTSNEKLFF
- TRBJ2-1 - TRBV19 TGTGCCAGTAGTACTCAGGGCCTGGCGCAGTTCTTC CASSTQGLAQFF
- TRBJ2-3 - TRBV7-8 TGTGCCAGCAGCCCTAGACTAGGGACGAGCACAGATACGCAGTATTTT CASSPRLGTSTDTQYF
once TRBJ1-1 - TRBV19 TGTGCCAGCTCCGCGGGGGACACTGAAGCTTTCTTT CASSAGDTEAFF
- TRBJ1-1 - TRBV14 TGTGCCAGCAGCCAAGACAGGGTCACTGAAGCTTTCTTT CASSQDRVTEAFF
- TRBJ2-2 TRBD1 TRBV11-3 TGTGCCAGCAGCTCCTGGGACAGGGGCGCCGGGGAGCTGTTTTTT CASSSWDRGAGELFF
- TRBJ2-7 TRBD2 TRBV11-2 TGTGCCAGCAGCTTAGATGCGGGAGGGCCGGGTGAGCAGTACTTC CASSLDAGGPGEQYF
- TRBJ1-1 - TRBV4-3 TGCGCCAGCAGCCAAGATGCCAGGAACACTGAAGCTTTCTTT CASSQDARNTEAFF
- TRBJ2-1 - TRBV20-1 TGCAGTGCTAAGCATGATGAGCAGTTCTTC CSAKHDEQFF
- TRBJ1-1 - TRBV5-1 TGCGCCAGCAGCTTGGGACTGGGAGGTTTGTACACTGAAGCTTTCTTT CASSLGLGGLYTEAFF
- TRBJ1-4 TRBD1 TRBV7-8 TGTGCCAGCAGCCCCCGACAGGGGAGAAATGAAAAACTGTTTTTT CASSPRQGRNEKLFF
- TRBJ1-5 - TRBV4-1 TGCGCCAGCAGCCTTGAGGGGGGGGGCAATCAGCCCCAGCATTTT CASSLEGGGNQPQHF